The sample holds a few counts of the clone carrying this T cell receptor beta chain. All patients were treatment-naive before thyroid surgery. Original processing methods: The study took CDR3 differences across clinicopathological groups and made a distant-metastasis classifier for papillary thyroid cancer from them. TCRdb re-clonotyped the PCR reads via MiXCR. What appears here as the V and J calls and clone size reflects TCRdb's work, not the paper's. The repertoire holds about 25,000 clones, with roughly 18% as singletons. This sample stems from a study of metastatic and nonmetastatic thyroid tumors. The CDR3 is 16 residues long. The germline V gene has CDR1 MNHNS and CDR2 SASEGT. With 5 bases clipped from V and 5 bases from J, the junction kept 8 bases outside the gene matches.

The clonotype was recovered from a male donor with papillary thyroid cancer or a benign thyroid nodule (not recorded which). Some clones in this sample may be carry-over from other donors' samples. The J gene is TRBJ2-2, the V gene TRBV6-1; 10 nucleotides match TRBD1. The sequencing input was blood. The CDR3 region is CASSPPGTGVTGELFF. The CDR3 DNA is TGTGCCAGCAGTCCCCCCGGGACAGGGGTGACCGGGGAGCTGTTTTTT.